This is a list of T cell receptor beta chains from one sample in a study of blood T cell repertoires in COVID-19. Here immunoSEQ multiplex PCR was the method, and the copy in TCRdb shows in-frame clones only, minus some. Of 95,000 to 100,000 clones listed, approximately 79% are singletons. The sample taken for sequencing was peripheral blood. The receptors shown here come from a woman older than 75 with active or convalescent COVID-19. The CDR3 runs from the conserved cysteine through the conserved F or W. A D gene is named only where the DNA matches it firmly. Some rows mark clone size as missing; the rest say once, few, many or name a class of expanded clone.

abundance	v_gene	len	j_gene	d_gene	CDR3aa	CDR3nt
few	TRBV19	13	TRBJ1-5	TRBD1	CASIGTDRQPQHF	TGTGCCAGTATAGGGACAGATCGTCAGCCCCAGCATTTT
few	TRBV2	12	TRBJ2-1	.	CASSEIAGEQFF	TGTGCCAGCAGTGAAATCGCGGGAGAGCAGTTCTTC
.	TRBV2	15	TRBJ1-2	.	CASSEFGVSNYGYTF	TGTGCCAGCAGTGAATTCGGGGTCTCTAACTATGGCTACACCTTC
.	TRBV27	16	TRBJ2-1	TRBD2	CASSLSISGSSNEQFF	TGTGCCAGCAGTTTATCGATTAGCGGGAGTTCGAATGAGCAGTTCTTC
.	TRBV19	19	TRBJ2-1	TRBD2	CASSTLAGGPLSSYNEQFF	TGTGCCAGTAGTACACTAGCGGGAGGGCCCCTAAGCTCCTACAATGAGCAGTTCTTC
once	TRBV28	14	TRBJ1-1	TRBD1	CASRPGTGVTEAFF	TGTGCCAGCAGACCTGGGACAGGGGTCACTGAAGCTTTCTTT
.	TRBV4-1	17	TRBJ2-2	TRBD2	CASSQDTSGSWTGELFF	TGCGCCAGCAGCCAAGATACTAGCGGGAGTTGGACCGGGGAGCTGTTTTTT
.	TRBV19	14	TRBJ1-2	.	CASSISSGPYGYTF	TGTGCCAGTAGTATCTCTTCAGGCCCCTATGGCTACACCTTC
.	TRBV20-1	11	TRBJ1-1	.	CSARQNTEAFF	TGCAGTGCTAGACAGAACACTGAAGCTTTCTTT
.	TRBV18	14	TRBJ1-2	TRBD1	CASSPYTGVDGYTF	TGTGCCAGCTCACCATATACAGGGGTCGATGGCTACACCTTC
.	TRBV2	14	TRBJ1-6	.	CASIEGARNSPLHF	TGTGCCAGCATAGAGGGCGCCAGAAATTCACCCCTCCACTTT
.	TRBV9	15	TRBJ2-2	TRBD2	CASRPGLAISGELFF	TGTGCCAGCAGGCCGGGACTAGCCATCTCCGGGGAGCTGTTTTTT
.	TRBV11-1	15	TRBJ1-1	.	CASSPGGGTDTEAFF	TGTGCCAGCAGCCCCGGGGGAGGGACGGACACTGAAGCTTTCTTT
.	TRBV29-1	12	TRBJ1-2	.	CSVEAGNYGYTF	TGCAGCGTTGAGGCGGGGAACTATGGCTACACCTTC
.	TRBV9	15	TRBJ1-2	TRBD1	CASSPRQTGAWGYTF	TGTGCCAGCAGCCCTAGGCAGACAGGGGCCTGGGGCTACACCTTC
.	TRBV6-1	18	TRBJ2-7	TRBD2	CASSDRLAGASRSYEQYF	TGTGCCAGCAGTGACCGACTAGCGGGAGCGTCCCGCTCCTACGAGCAGTACTTC
.	TRBV19	14	TRBJ2-1	TRBD2	CASSSGLAGNEQFF	TGTGCCAGTAGTAGCGGACTAGCGGGAAATGAGCAGTTCTTC
.	TRBV25-1	15	TRBJ1-6	.	CASSLGGKGNSPLHF	TGTGCCAGCAGTCTGGGGGGAAAGGGCAATTCACCCCTCCACTTT
.	TRBV18	15	TRBJ1-2	TRBD1	CASSPTGQGAYGYTF	TGTGCCAGCTCACCAACCGGACAGGGCGCGTATGGCTACACCTTC
.	TRBV5-1	13	TRBJ1-3	.	CASSEDYGNTIYF	TGCGCCAGCAGCGAGGACTACGGAAACACCATATATTTT
.	TRBV27	14	TRBJ1-5	.	CASSLDMTNQPQHF	TGTGCCAGCAGCCTTGACATGACCAATCAGCCCCAGCATTTT
once	TRBV2	15	TRBJ2-4	TRBD2	CASSDSGTAKNIQYF	TGTGCCAGCAGTGATAGCGGGACGGCCAAAAACATTCAGTACTTC
.	TRBV25-1	14	TRBJ2-7	TRBD1	CASSPGQGIYEQYF	TGTGCCAGCTCCCCGGGACAGGGTATATACGAGCAGTACTTC
.	TRBV5-6	15	TRBJ1-2	TRBD1	CASSPGTGLNYGYTF	TGTGCCAGCAGCCCGGGGACAGGGTTGAACTATGGCTACACCTTC
.	TRBV7-9	12	TRBJ2-7	TRBD2	CASAHGGGEQYF	TGTGCCAGCGCCCACGGGGGGGGCGAGCAGTACTTC
.	TRBV5-4	13	TRBJ1-1	TRBD1	CASSEVQGPEAFF	TGTGCCAGCAGCGAAGTACAGGGGCCTGAAGCTTTCTTT
.	TRBV6-5	13	TRBJ2-5	.	CASSYTSQETQYF	TGTGCCAGCAGTTACACCAGTCAAGAGACCCAGTACTTC
once	TRBV5-1	14	TRBJ2-2	TRBD1	CASSFGTGSGELFF	TGTGCCAGCAGCTTTGGGACAGGCTCCGGGGAGCTGTTTTTT
.	TRBV4-2	13	TRBJ2-7	TRBD1	CASSPDRGIEQYF	TGTGCCAGCAGCCCTGACAGGGGGATCGAGCAGTACTTC
.	TRBV4-1	16	TRBJ2-3	.	CASSQDTSLGTDTQYF	TGCGCCAGCAGCCAAGATACTAGCCTGGGCACAGATACGCAGTATTTT